The 32 T cell receptor beta chains reported below all come from one sample, sequenced in a study of CD8+ T cells in alopecia areata. Treatment noted: oral pan-JAK inhibitor, 5-10 mg twice daily. Sequencing templates came from extracted RNA that was reverse transcribed into cDNA. Generated by immunoSEQ multiplex PCR, the TCRdb table keeps only in-frame clones and is missing some. The sample gives about 210,000 clones, about 64% of which show up once; about 4% is in the top ten. This sample comprised CD4+ T cells sorted from blood, obtained at week 4, from a patient treated with tofacitinib. These receptor sequences come from a human donor with alopecia areata.

This clone was detected only a few times. The chain carries TRBV11-2 and TRBJ1-1, with a weak D call TRBD1 (5 bases). The CDR3 length is 14 residues. The V gene lost 0 bases and the J gene lost 5 bases, with 10 bases spanning the gap. Germline V lookup: CDR1 SGHAT, CDR2 FQNNGV. The CDR3 reads CASSLDRQGTEAFF. The CDR3 DNA reads TGTGCCAGCAGCTTAGATCGTCAGGGTACTGAAGCTTTCTTT. Looking up the rest from reference TRBV11-2 and TRBJ1-1 gives the full variable domain: EAGVAQSPRYKIIEKRQSVAFWCNPISGHATLYWYQQILGQGPKLLIQFQNNGVVDDSQLPKDRFSAERLKGVDSTLKIQPAKLEDSAVYLCASSLDRQGTEAFFGQGTRLTVV.

The rearrangement joins TRBV6-6 to TRBJ1-2, with 7 bases matching TRBD1. V gave up 11 bases and J gave up 8 bases; unmatched junction bases: 8. Germline V gene sequence: CDR1 MNHNY, CDR2 SVGAGI (reference sequence). The CDR3 contains 11 residues. The CDR3 protein is CAGNRGYGYTF. The CDR3 coding sequence is TGTGCCGGCAACAGGGGTTACGGCTACACCTTC.

This clone was counted only a few times. The chain links TRBV7-2 to TRBJ1-4, with unresolved D. The CDR3 has 15 amino acids. Trimming removed 1 base at V and 7 bases at J, with 13 bases between. Germline-derived CDR1 and CDR2 are SGHTA and FQGNSA. In nucleotides, the CDR3 is TGTGCCAGCAGCTTAGGAGGGCCTCAGTTTGAAAAACTGTTTTTT. It is translated as CASSLGGPQFEKLFF.

The chain has TRBV7-9 and TRBJ1-6; no firm D call. This CDR3 comprises 15 residues. CDR1 is SEHNR, CDR2 FQNEAQ, per germline (reference sequence). V lost 1 base and J lost 5, with 9 bases in between. The CDR3: CASSLGGGHNSPLHF. The CDR3 DNA is TGTGCCAGCAGCTTAGGAGGAGGGCATAATTCACCCCTCCACTTT. The full variable domain, rest sourced from reference TRBV7-9 and TRBJ1-6, is DTGVSQNPRHKITKRGQNVTFRCDPISEHNRLYWYRQTLGQGPEFLTYFQNEAQLEKSRLLSDRFSAERPKGSFSTLEIQRTEQGDSAMYLCASSLGGGHNSPLHFGNGTRLTVT.

This clone has a single count. At the DNA level, this CDR3 is encoded by other sequences in the same sample as well. This rearrangement joins TRBV7-2 to TRBJ2-1; either TRBD1 or TRBD2 may fit D (5 bases each). Germline assignment: CDR1 SGHTA and CDR2 FQGNSA. V was pared by 8 bases and J by 4 bases, with 6 bases between. This CDR3 spans 11 amino acids. The CDR3 nucleotides are TGTGCCAGCGGGGGATACAATGAGCAGTTCTTC. Residues: CASGGYNEQFF.

This sequence joins TRBV7-9 and TRBJ2-3, with D perhaps matching TRBD2 (6 bases). The CDR3 is 15 amino acids. The germline V and J ends were trimmed by 5 bases and 0 bases, with 12 bases remaining between them. Germline CDR1 SEHNR, CDR2 FQNEAQ (reference sequence). The CDR3 spells CASSLTSGSTDTQYF. In DNA form, the CDR3 reads TGTGCCAGCAGCCTGACGAGCGGGAGCACAGATACGCAGTATTTT.

The genes are TRBV5-4 and TRBJ1-1; no definite D call. Germline CDR1 is SGHNT and CDR2 is YYREEE (reference sequence). V was clipped by 0 bases and J by 1 base, with 19 bases between them. CDR3 size: 18 residues. The CDR3 DNA sequence: TGTGCCAGCAGCTTGGAAGGATCCTATGCCCGAAGGAACACTGAAGCTTTCTTT. The encoded protein is CASSLEGSYARRNTEAFF.

This chain connects TRBV5-6 to TRBJ2-3; 7 bases are a match to TRBD2. V shed 1 base and J 8 bases; nucleotides not matched to a gene: 7. Germline CDR1 is SGHDT and CDR2 is YYEEEE. The CDR3 is 14 amino acids. The CDR3 nucleotides read TGTGCCAGCAGCTTGTTCTCCGGGAGGAGTACGCAGTATTTT. This gives the protein CASSLFSGRSTQYF.

This clone was picked up a small number of times. This sequence joins TRBV7-2 and TRBJ2-3, with 9 bases identical to TRBD2. V shed 2 bases, J shed 3 bases, and the junction held 3 bases outside the gene matches. The CDR3 extends over 15 amino acids. Germline V gene lookup returns CDR1 SGHTA and CDR2 FQGNSA. CDR3 coding DNA: TGTGCCAGCAGCTTACTAGCGGGGTGGACAGATACGCAGTATTTT. It encodes CASSLLAGWTDTQYF.

The rearrangement links TRBV5-1 to TRBJ2-3; TRBD2 agrees at 11 bases. Germline-derived CDR1 and CDR2 are SGHRS and YFSETQ. V trimming: 4 bases; J trimming: 4 bases; junction bases outside the gene matches: 5. The CDR3 is 15 amino acids. CDR3 sequence: CASSVLAGVSDTQYF. The CDR3, as DNA: TGCGCCAGCAGCGTACTAGCGGGGGTTTCAGATACGCAGTATTTT.

This clone was seen just once. The rearrangement links TRBV5-6 to TRBJ1-6; perhaps TRBD1 as D (6 bases). The germline V gene encodes CDR1 SGHDT and CDR2 YYEEEE. This CDR3 has 14 amino acids. Trimming shortened V by 6 bases and J by 3 bases, and 10 bases separated the two germline ends. The CDR3 reads CASTPTGYNSPLHF. CDR3 nucleotides: TGTGCCAGCACCCCGACAGGCTATAATTCACCCCTCCACTTT.

This clone was seen only a few times. This sequence joins TRBV29-1 and TRBJ2-1; D may be TRBD2 (5 bases). Germline V lookup: CDR1 SQVTM, CDR2 ANQGSEA. V lost 5 bases, J lost 10 bases, and 15 bases lay in between. The CDR3 has 12 amino acids. CDR3 bases: TGCAGCGTTCAGCCCAGCGGCGGCGAGCAGTTCTTC. As protein: CSVQPSGGEQFF.

CDR3 protein: CSVDRVGTDTQYF. The CDR3 DNA reads as TGCAGCGTTGACAGGGTTGGGACAGATACGCAGTATTTT. This chain connects TRBV29-1 to TRBJ2-3; a possible D gene is TRBD1 (5 bases). From germline, CDR1 is SQVTM and CDR2 ANQGSEA. The V end lost 3 bases, the J end lost 3 bases, and 10 bases lay between the germline ends. The CDR3 has 13 residues.

This clone was detected only a few times. The V call is TRBV10-3, the J call TRBJ2-2, with D uncertain. CDR3 size: 13 residues. The V and J ends lost 4 bases and 4 bases respectively, with 7 bases between them. The germline gives CDR1 ENHRY, CDR2 SYGVKD. In nucleotides, the CDR3 is TGTGCCATCAGTGGGACGTCCACCGGGGAGCTGTTTTTT. It codes for CAISGTSTGELFF.

J is TRBJ2-3 and V is TRBV29-1; D is perhaps TRBD1 or TRBD2 (6 bases each). Germline CDR1 is SQVTM and CDR2 is ANQGSEA. V gave up 2 bases and J gave up 0 bases, with 9 bases separating them. This CDR3 has 14 residues. This CDR3 is CSVETGTSTDTQYF. The DNA for the CDR3 is TGCAGCGTTGAAACAGGGACTAGCACAGATACGCAGTATTTT.

This clone showed up just a few times. The genes are TRBV2 and TRBJ2-4, with D perhaps matching TRBD1 (5 bases). The CDR3 length is 12 residues. V lost 7 bases to trimming and J lost 6 bases, with 10 bases between them. Germline loops: CDR1 SNHLY, CDR2 FYNNEI. CDR3 residues: CASTGIGNIQYF. DNA for the CDR3: TGTGCCAGCACAGGGATTGGAAACATTCAGTACTTC.

The chain carries TRBV29-1 and TRBJ1-1; D unclear. The CDR3 is made up of 12 amino acids. Germline loops: CDR1 SQVTM, CDR2 ANQGSEA. V lost 4 bases and J lost 0, with 6 bases in between. The CDR3 nucleotides are TGCAGCGTTGGCAGCATGAACACTGAAGCTTTCTTT. Translating gives CSVGSMNTEAFF.

As to this clone: Additional DNA sequences in this sample encode the identical CDR3. V is TRBV30 and J is TRBJ1-3; D gene unclear. The CDR3 length is 14 residues. Trimming took 0 bases from V and 1 from J, leaving 7 bases between them. Germline CDR1 and CDR2: GTSNPN and SVGIG (reference sequence). CDR3 sequence (DNA): TGTGCCTGGAGTGTACATGTATCTGGAAACACCATATATTTT. It is translated as CAWSVHVSGNTIYF.

The chain carries TRBV30 and TRBJ1-2; D may be TRBD1 (5 bases). Trimming removed 7 bases at V and 2 bases at J, with 23 bases between. This CDR3 contains 16 residues. CDR1 GTSNPN and CDR2 SVGIG come from the germline V gene (reference sequence). DNA of the CDR3: TGTGCCTCACCCGGGGCCGGGGCAGGGAAGAACTATGGCTACACCTTC. Translation: CASPGAGAGKNYGYTF.

This sequence joins TRBV27 and TRBJ2-7, with D possibly being TRBD1 (7 bases). V shed 6 bases and J shed 5 bases, with 17 bases lying between them. CDR3 length: 14 residues. Germline V gives CDR1 MNHEY, CDR2 SMNVEV (reference sequence). CDR3 bases: TGTGCCAGCAGCCGACAGGGAGGTCGGGACGAGCAGTACTTC. Protein: CASSRQGGRDEQYF.

This clone was found a few times. The gene calls are TRBV10-3 and TRBJ1-1, with D perhaps TRBD1 (5 bases). Trimming took off 6 bases at V and 0 bases at J, with 20 bases between the two ends. Germline V CDR1 and CDR2: ENHRY, SYGVKD. This CDR3 is built from 17 residues. CDR3 DNA: TGTGCCATCAGGGAGGGTATTTACAGGCACATGAACACTGAAGCTTTCTTT. It is translated as CAIREGIYRHMNTEAFF.

The chain couples TRBV27 to TRBJ2-5; D is uncertain. From germline, CDR1 is MNHEY and CDR2 SMNVEV (reference sequence). V dropped 4 bases and J dropped 7 bases, with 16 bases sitting between them. The CDR3 is 14 residues long. Written as DNA, the CDR3 is TGTGCCAGCAGTTCCCGGCCCGCCTTTGGGACCCAGTACTTC. It specifies CASSSRPAFGTQYF.

V gene TRBV4-1 combines with J gene TRBJ1-6; D might be TRBD1 (6 bases). This CDR3 is 16 amino acids long. Per germline, CDR1 MGHRA and CDR2 YSYEKL. Trimming took 1 base from V and 3 from J, leaving 10 bases between them. CDR3 amino acids: CASSQVQDSYNSPLHF. The CDR3 DNA reads as TGCGCCAGCAGCCAAGTGCAGGACAGCTATAATTCACCCCTCCACTTT.

The rearrangement joins TRBV7-2 to TRBJ2-2, with D perhaps matching TRBD1 (6 bases). Trimming pared 4 bases from V and 4 bases from J, leaving 10 bases between. The length of the CDR3 is 14 residues. The germline gives CDR1 SGHTA, CDR2 FQGNSA. CDR3 coding DNA: TGTGCCAGCAGCTCAGGACAGATCACCGGGGAGCTGTTTTTT. Translated: CASSSGQITGELFF. Full variable domain (missing parts from reference TRBV7-2 and TRBJ2-2): GAGVSQSPSNKVTEKGKDVELRCDPISGHTALYWYRQSLGQGLEFLIYFQGNSAPDKSGLPSDRFSAERTGGSVSTLTIQRTQQEDSAVYLCASSSGQITGELFFGEGSRLTVL.

The V and J genes are TRBV4-2 and TRBJ2-7, with D maybe TRBD1 (6 bases). The V and J ends lost 4 bases and 6 bases respectively, with 13 bases between them. The CDR3 is made up of 13 amino acids. Germline CDR1 and CDR2: LGHNA and YNFKEQ. The CDR3 sequence: CASSPGTSVEQYF. As DNA, the CDR3 is TGTGCCAGCAGCCCCGGGACATCTGTCGAGCAGTACTTC.

The chain recombines TRBV6-6 with TRBJ1-2, with 9 bases matching TRBD1. The CDR3 sequence is 14 residues long. After removal of 6 bases from V and 7 bases from J, the junction contained 9 bases not matched to a gene. The germline V gene encodes CDR1 MNHNY and CDR2 SVGAGI (reference sequence). CDR3 protein: CASSPPTGGRGYTF. CDR3 in DNA: TGTGCCAGCAGCCCCCCAACAGGGGGCCGTGGCTACACCTTC.

The chain joins TRBV7-2 to TRBJ1-1; perhaps TRBD1 as D (5 bases). V dropped 3 bases and J dropped 0 bases, with 8 bases sitting between them. Germline values: CDR1 SGHTA, CDR2 FQGNSA. The CDR3 is 14 residues long. In nucleotides, the CDR3 is TGTGCCAGCAGCTTGACAGACATGAACACTGAAGCTTTCTTT. Encoded protein: CASSLTDMNTEAFF.

V is TRBV5-1 and J is TRBJ1-2; 7 bases are a match to TRBD1. Losses at the gene ends were 3 bases for V and 0 bases for J; bases not matched to a gene: 5. The CDR3 is 15 residues long. Germline V gives CDR1 SGHRS, CDR2 YFSETQ. This chain's CDR3 is CASSSEGAANYGYTF. CDR3 DNA: TGCGCCAGCAGCTCGGAGGGGGCAGCTAACTATGGCTACACCTTC. Filled out from reference TRBV5-1 and TRBJ1-2, the complete variable domain reads KAGVTQTPRYLIKTRGQQVTLSCSPISGHRSVSWYQQTPGQGLQFLFEYFSETQRNKGNFPGRFSGRQFSNSRSEMNVSTLELGDSALYLCASSSEGAANYGYTFGSGTRLTVV.

This clone was detected only a few times. The J gene is TRBJ2-3, the V gene TRBV6-5; D perhaps matches TRBD2 (5 bases). The CDR3 has 13 residues. The V end was cut by 8 bases, the J end by 3 bases, with 12 bases between. Germline loops: CDR1 MNHEY, CDR2 SVGAGI. CDR3 nucleotides: TGTGCCAGCCGACCCGGGGTGACAGATACGCAGTATTTT. It specifies CASRPGVTDTQYF.

The CDR3 loop reads CASSPDSNYGYTF. The CDR3 region has the DNA TGTGCCAGTAGCCCGGACAGCAACTATGGCTACACCTTC. The V and J genes are TRBV19 and TRBJ1-2, with D possibly matching TRBD1 (6 bases). Germline loops: CDR1 LNHDA, CDR2 SQIVND (reference sequence). Trimming cost V 6 bases and J 2 bases, with 10 bases left between them. CDR3 length: 13 residues. Drawing the rest from reference TRBV19 and TRBJ1-2, the complete variable domain is DGGITQSPKYLFRKEGQNVTLSCEQNLNHDAMYWYRQDPGQGLRLIYYSQIVNDFQKGDIAEGYSVSREKKESFPLTVTSAQKNPTAFYLCASSPDSNYGYTFGSGTRLTVV.

The chain combines TRBV9 with TRBJ2-2; D gene ambiguous. Germline V gene lookup returns CDR1 SGDLS and CDR2 YYNGEE. V shed 4 bases and J shed 1 base, with 14 bases lying between them. The CDR3 extends over 16 amino acids. Written as DNA, the CDR3 is TGTGCCAGCAGCCCCCGGACGGGTATGAACACCGGGGAGCTGTTTTTT. Its translation: CASSPRTGMNTGELFF.

This clone was recorded a few times. This rearrangement joins TRBV27 to TRBJ1-5; D is uncertain. The germline V gene has CDR1 MNHEY and CDR2 SMNVEV (reference sequence). V gave up 9 bases and J gave up 9 bases, with 6 bases separating them. The CDR3 has 9 residues. The CDR3 protein is CARQRPQHF. DNA for the CDR3: TGTGCCAGACAACGGCCCCAGCATTTT.